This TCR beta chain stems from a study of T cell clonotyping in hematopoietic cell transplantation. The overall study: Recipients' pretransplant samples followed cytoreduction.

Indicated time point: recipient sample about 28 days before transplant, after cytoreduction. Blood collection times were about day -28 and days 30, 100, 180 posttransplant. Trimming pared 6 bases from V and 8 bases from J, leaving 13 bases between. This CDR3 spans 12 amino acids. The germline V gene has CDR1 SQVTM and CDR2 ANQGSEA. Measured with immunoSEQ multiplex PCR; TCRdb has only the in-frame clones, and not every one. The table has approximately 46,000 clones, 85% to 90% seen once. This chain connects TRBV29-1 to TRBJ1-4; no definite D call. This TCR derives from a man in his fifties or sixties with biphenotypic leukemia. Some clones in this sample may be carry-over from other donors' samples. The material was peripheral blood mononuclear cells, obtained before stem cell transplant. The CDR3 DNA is TGCAGCGTGAGGACGACGGGAGAAAAACTGTTTTTT. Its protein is CSVRTTGEKLFF.